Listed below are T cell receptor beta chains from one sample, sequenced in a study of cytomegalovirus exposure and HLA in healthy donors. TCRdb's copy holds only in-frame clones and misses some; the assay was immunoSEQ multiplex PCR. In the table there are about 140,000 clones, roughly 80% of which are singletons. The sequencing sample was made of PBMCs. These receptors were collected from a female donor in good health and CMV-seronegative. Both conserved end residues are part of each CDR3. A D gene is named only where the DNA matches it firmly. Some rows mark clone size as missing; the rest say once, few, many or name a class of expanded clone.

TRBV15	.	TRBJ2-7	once	TGTGCCACCAGCAGAAAGCAGGGATTGTACGAGCAGTACTTC	CATSRKQGLYEQYF
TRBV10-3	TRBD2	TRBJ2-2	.	TGTGCCATCAGTGATGGTCTAGCGGGACGAACCGGGGAGCTGTTTTTT	CAISDGLAGRTGELFF
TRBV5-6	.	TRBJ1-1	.	TGTGCCAGCAGCTTCCGGGGGAACACTGAAGCTTTCTTT	CASSFRGNTEAFF
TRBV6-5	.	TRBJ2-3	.	TGTGCCAGCAGTTGGGGGAGGAATACGCAGTATTTT	CASSWGRNTQYF
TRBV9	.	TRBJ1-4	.	TGTGCCAGCAGCCCCACGGATGAAAAACTGTTTTTT	CASSPTDEKLFF
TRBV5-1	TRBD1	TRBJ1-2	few	TGCGCCAGCAGCTCAACAGGGGTCGGAGGCTACACCTTC	CASSSTGVGGYTF
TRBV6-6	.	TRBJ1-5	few	TGTGCCAGCAGTGCCGTCGGGCCCCAGCATTTT	CASSAVGPQHF
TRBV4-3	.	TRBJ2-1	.	TGCGCCAGCAGCCAAGATCCAGGGGATGAGCAGTTCTTC	CASSQDPGDEQFF
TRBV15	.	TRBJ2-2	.	TGTGCCACCAGCAGGGTTTCGAGCGCCGGGGAGCTGTTTTTT	CATSRVSSAGELFF
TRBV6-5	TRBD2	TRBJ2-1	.	TGTGCCAGCAGGAGGACTAGCGGGAGGTACAATGAGCAGTTCTTC	CASRRTSGRYNEQFF
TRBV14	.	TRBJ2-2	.	TGTGCCAGCAGACTATCCCGAATGAGCACCGGGGAGCTGTTTTTT	CASRLSRMSTGELFF
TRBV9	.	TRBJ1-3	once	TGTGCCAGCAGCGTAAATAAAGCTGAGGCTGGAAACACCATATATTTT	CASSVNKAEAGNTIYF
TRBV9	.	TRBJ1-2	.	TGTGCCAGCAGCGTAGCGGCGGAGGGAGCTAACTATGGCTACACCTTC	CASSVAAEGANYGYTF
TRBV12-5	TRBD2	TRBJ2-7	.	TGTGCTAGTGGTTTGGTAATTACTAGCGGGCCCTACGAGCAGTACTTC	CASGLVITSGPYEQYF
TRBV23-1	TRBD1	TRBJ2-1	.	TGCGCCAGCAGTCCACGGACAGGGCGCGGGGATGAGCAGTTCTTC	CASSPRTGRGDEQFF
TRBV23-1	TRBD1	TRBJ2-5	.	TGCGCCAGCAGTCAATGCCTAGGGACAGGGGGAGATGAGACCCAGTACTTC	CASSQCLGTGGDETQYF
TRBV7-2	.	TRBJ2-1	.	TGTGCCAGCAGCTTAGTGATGGGACTTCTGTACAATGAGCAGTTCTTC	CASSLVMGLLYNEQFF
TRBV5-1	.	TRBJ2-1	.	TGCGCCAGCAGCTTAGGAGGGAATGAGCAGTTCTTC	CASSLGGNEQFF
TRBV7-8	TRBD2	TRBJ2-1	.	TGTGCCAGCAGGAAGGGAAGGACTAGCGGTTACAATGAGCAGTTCTTC	CASRKGRTSGYNEQFF
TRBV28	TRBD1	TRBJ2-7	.	TGTGCCAGCAGTTCCGGGACAGGGTCCCCCTACGAGCAGTACTTC	CASSSGTGSPYEQYF
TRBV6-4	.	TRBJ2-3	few	TGTGCCAGCAGTGACTCAACGGGAGATACGCAGTATTTT	CASSDSTGDTQYF
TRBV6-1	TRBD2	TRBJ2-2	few	TGTGCCAGCAGTGCCCCCTGGACTAGCGGGAGGGAAGGCACCGGGGAGCTGTTTTTT	CASSAPWTSGREGTGELFF
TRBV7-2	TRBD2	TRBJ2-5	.	TGTGCCAGCAGCTCTGGGACTAGCGGGATTAGACAAGAGACCCAGTACTTC	CASSSGTSGIRQETQYF
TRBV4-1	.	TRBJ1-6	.	TGCGCCAGCAGCCAAGAACGGTCCTATAATTCACCCCTCCACTTT	CASSQERSYNSPLHF
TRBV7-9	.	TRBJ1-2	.	TGTGCCAGCAGCTTACGCAGGGCCTATGGCTACACCTTC	CASSLRRAYGYTF
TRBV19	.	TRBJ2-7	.	TGTGCCAGTAGTATTCAAGGGGCCTACGAGCAGTACTTC	CASSIQGAYEQYF
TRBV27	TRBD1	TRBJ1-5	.	TGTGCCAGCAGCGGGGTTGGACAGGGGGCTCATCAGCCCCAGCATTTT	CASSGVGQGAHQPQHF
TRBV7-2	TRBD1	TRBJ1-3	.	TGTGCCAGCAGCTTCACAGGGGCTGGAAACACCATATATTTT	CASSFTGAGNTIYF
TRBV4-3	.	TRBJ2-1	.	TGCGCCAGCAGCCAAGATATGGGCAGGGGCAGCTACAATGAGCAGTTCTTC	CASSQDMGRGSYNEQFF
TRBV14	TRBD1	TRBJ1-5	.	TGTGCCAGCAGCCCTACAGGGGCCGGGCCCCAGCATTTT	CASSPTGAGPQHF
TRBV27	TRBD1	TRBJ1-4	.	TGTGCCAGCAGTCCCACGGGACAGCCCTACTCCCGCCTTAATGAAAAACTGTTTTTT	CASSPTGQPYSRLNEKLFF
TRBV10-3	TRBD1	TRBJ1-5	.	TGTGCCACGGGGACAGTTAGCAATCAGCCCCAGCATTTT	CATGTVSNQPQHF
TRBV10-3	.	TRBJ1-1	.	TGTGCCATCAGTGACTTGGACTCGTCTCGAGGACGAGCTTTCTTT	CAISDLDSSRGRAFF
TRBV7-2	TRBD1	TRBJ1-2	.	TGTGCCAGCAGCTTCAACACAGGGGGCCATGGCTACACCTTC	CASSFNTGGHGYTF
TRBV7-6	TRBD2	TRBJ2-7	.	TGTGCCAGCAGCCCCATGACTAGCGGACCCTCCTACGAGCAGTACTTC	CASSPMTSGPSYEQYF
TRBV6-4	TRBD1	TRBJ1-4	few	TGTGCCCGCCGGGACAGCTTTTACGGAAATCTAGATGAAAAACTGTTTTTT	CARRDSFYGNLDEKLFF
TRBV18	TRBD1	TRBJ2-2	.	TGTGCCAGCTCACCAGAGACAGGGGGCGCAAACACCGGGGAGCTGTTTTTT	CASSPETGGANTGELFF
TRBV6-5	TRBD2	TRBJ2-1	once	TGTGCCAGCAGTTCCCTAGCGGGGGGGCGAAATGAGCAGTTCTTC	CASSSLAGGRNEQFF
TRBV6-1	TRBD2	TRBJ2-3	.	TGTGCCAGCCTAAGCGGGAACACAGATACGCAGTATTTT	CASLSGNTDTQYF
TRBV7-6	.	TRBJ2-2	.	TGTGCCAGCAGCTTATACAGAAACACCGGGGAGCTGTTTTTT	CASSLYRNTGELFF
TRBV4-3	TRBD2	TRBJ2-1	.	TGCGCCAGCAGCCAAGGACTAGCGGGGGGGACGTACAATGAGCAGTTCTTC	CASSQGLAGGTYNEQFF
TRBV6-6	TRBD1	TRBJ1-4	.	TGTGCCAGCAGTTACGGACAGGGGGGAGATGAAAAACTGTTTTTT	CASSYGQGGDEKLFF
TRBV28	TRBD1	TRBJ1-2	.	TGTGCCAGCAGTTCGGGAGGGGGCTCCTATGGCTACACCTTC	CASSSGGGSYGYTF
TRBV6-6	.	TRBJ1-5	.	TGTGCCAGCAGTTACTCTCCGGTTCTAAGCAATCAGCCCCAGCATTTT	CASSYSPVLSNQPQHF
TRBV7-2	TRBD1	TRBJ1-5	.	TGTGCCAGCAGCCGACAGGGGGCACATCAGCCCCAGCATTTT	CASSRQGAHQPQHF
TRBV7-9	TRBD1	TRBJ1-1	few	TGTGCCAGCAGCGGGCGGACAGGGGTCATGAACACTGAAGCTTTCTTT	CASSGRTGVMNTEAFF
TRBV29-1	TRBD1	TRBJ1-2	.	TGCAGCGTTGAAGATGGGACAGGATATGGCTACACCTTC	CSVEDGTGYGYTF
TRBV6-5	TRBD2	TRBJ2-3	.	TGTGCCAGCAGCTCGGGACTACTCGATACGCAGTATTTT	CASSSGLLDTQYF
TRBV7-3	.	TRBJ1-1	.	TGTGCCAGCAGGACATCGAACACTGAAGCTTTCTTT	CASRTSNTEAFF
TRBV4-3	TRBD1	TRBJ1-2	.	TGCGCCAGCAGCCTTGGGACAGGCTATGGCTACACCTTC	CASSLGTGYGYTF